This is a list of T cell receptor beta chains from one sample in a study of blood T cell repertoires in COVID-19. Data came from immunoSEQ multiplex PCR; TCRdb stores just in-frame clones and leaves some out. The sample has some 180,000 clones; around 82% are singletons. The sample taken for sequencing was peripheral blood. All receptors derive from an elderly woman with acute or convalescent COVID-19. Each CDR3 is given with its conserved first and last residue. D genes are given only for firm matches. Clone size appears in some rows only: once, few, many, or a class for an expanded clone.

V gene	CDR3 length	D gene	clone size	J gene	CDR3 DNA	CDR3 protein
TRBV5-1	16	.	.	TRBJ2-6	TGCGCCAGCAGCCCAACAGGATCGAGCGGGGCCAACGTCCTGACTTTC	CASSPTGSSGANVLTF
TRBV6-5	15	.	few	TRBJ2-3	TGTGCCAGCAGGTCAGGGGACCTTAGCACAGATACGCAGTATTTT	CASRSGDLSTDTQYF
TRBV24-1	13	.	.	TRBJ1-1	TGTGCCACCAGTGATACGAGGAGCGGTGAAGCTTTCTTT	CATSDTRSGEAFF
TRBV6-5	15	TRBD1	.	TRBJ1-4	TGTGCCAGCAGTTACTCCGGGACAGGATATGAAAAACTGTTTTTT	CASSYSGTGYEKLFF
TRBV14	14	TRBD1	.	TRBJ2-1	TGTGCCAGCAGCCAGGTTAGAGGGGGCAGTGAGCAGTTCTTC	CASSQVRGGSEQFF
TRBV2	16	.	.	TRBJ2-3	TGTGCCAGCAGTGAATTCAGGGGCGGTGGCACAGATACGCAGTATTTT	CASSEFRGGGTDTQYF
TRBV7-2	15	TRBD1	.	TRBJ2-3	TGTGCCAGCAGCTATGACAGGGGAGGCACAGATACGCAGTATTTT	CASSYDRGGTDTQYF
TRBV6-8	16	TRBD2	.	TRBJ2-3	TGTGCCAGCAGTTCTGGACTAGCGCTTAGCACAGATACGCAGTATTTT	CASSSGLALSTDTQYF
TRBV4-2	16	TRBD2	.	TRBJ2-2	TGTGCCAGCAGCCCAGCGGGGGGGCCGGACACCGGGGAGCTGTTTTTT	CASSPAGGPDTGELFF
TRBV7-2	15	.	.	TRBJ2-1	TGTGCCAGCAGCTTGGTCTTCGGTAATTACAATGAGCAGTTCTTC	CASSLVFGNYNEQFF
TRBV6-2/TRBV6-3	14	TRBD1	.	TRBJ2-5	TGTGCCAGCAGTCCCCGGGGACAGGGGGAGACCCAGTACTTC	CASSPRGQGETQYF
TRBV5-6	14	.	once	TRBJ2-3	TGTGCCAGCAGTCCTACTCGCGCCAGGGATACGCAGTATTTT	CASSPTRARDTQYF
TRBV9	16	.	.	TRBJ2-2	TGTGCCAGCAGCGTAGGTTCGGACATGGGCACCGGGGAGCTGTTTTTT	CASSVGSDMGTGELFF
TRBV24-1	15	TRBD2	.	TRBJ2-3	TGTGCCACCAGTGACCCGGGGAGGGGCACAGATACGCAGTATTTT	CATSDPGRGTDTQYF
TRBV6-5	15	TRBD2	.	TRBJ2-7	TGTGCCAGCAGTTACGTGCCTAGCGGGACCTACGAGCAGTACTTC	CASSYVPSGTYEQYF
TRBV6-5	15	.	.	TRBJ2-7	TGTGCCAGCAGTCACCGAGGAGGGGGCATCAACGAGCAGTACTTC	CASSHRGGGINEQYF
TRBV29-1	15	TRBD1	.	TRBJ2-3	TGCAGCGTTGACGGGGACAGGGTTGGCACAGATACGCAGTATTTT	CSVDGDRVGTDTQYF
TRBV7-8	13	.	.	TRBJ2-1	TGTGCCAGCAGCCGAGGGCGGTATGCGGAGCAGTTCTTC	CASSRGRYAEQFF
TRBV30	14	.	.	TRBJ2-2	TGTGCCTGGCTAGTTATAGGGAGTGCCGGGGAGCTGTTTTTT	CAWLVIGSAGELFF